This note documents a single T cell receptor beta chain sequence. Its antigen is unknown. Germline V gene data show CDR1 as SQVTM and CDR2 as ANQGSEA. V was clipped by 1 base and J by 0 bases, with 9 bases between them. The length of the CDR3 is 14 residues. This entry is derived from a study of shared clonotypes between healthy human individuals. Sorted-subset replicate PCRs used roughly 210 ng of genomic DNA. This amount corresponded to about 29,000 T cell genomes. Clones were sequenced by immunoSEQ multiplex PCR, and TCRdb holds only the in-frame ones, with some missing. The profile shows about 2.5 million clones, around 92% of them singletons. Study-level points and caveats: Of the naive CD4 clonotypes, around 4.9% were shared across a few donors.

The chain recombines TRBV29-1 with TRBJ1-2, with D uncertain. The sequence was collected from a man aged 18 to 30 in good health. Some clones in this sample may be carry-over from other donors' samples. Material for sequencing was naive CD4+ T cells from PBMCs. Subset: CD45RA+ positively selected. CDR3 coding DNA: TGCAGCGTTGAAGGCAGAAATCCTAACTATGGCTACACCTTC. Translation gives CSVEGRNPNYGYTF.